The clone carrying this T cell receptor beta chain was recorded a few times. The antigen is unknown. Given a far larger clone just one base away, this is likely a sequencing read error. By two-round multiplex PCR, the TCR beta CDR3 was amplified from genomic DNA. During first-round PCR, primers specific to each TRBV and TRBJ gene were used. Each CDR3 protein gets one entry after TCRdb re-called the multiplex PCR reads with MiXCR. The data contain about 14,000 distinct CDR3 sequences, about 50% of them singletons. The record originates from a study of prognosis after radiotherapy for stage I lung cancer. Overall study findings and caveats: After stereotactic body radiation therapy, median unique TCR clones were approximately 7,200, down from some 10,000. The tumor specificity of expanded TCR clones remained undetermined.

This TCR derives from a donor aged 50 or older with non-small cell lung cancer. The sequenced sample was PBMCs, obtained before or after stereotactic body radiation therapy (not recorded which).

The chain's CDR3 is CASSYPGTASYEQYF. The CDR3 bases are TGTGCCAGCAGTTACCCCGGGACAGCCTCCTACGAGCAGTACTTC. This chain links TRBV6-5 with TRBJ2-7; 7 nucleotides agree with TRBD1. Germline loops: CDR1 MNHEY, CDR2 SVGAGI. V shed 2 bases, J shed 0 bases, and the junction held 4 bases outside the gene matches. The CDR3 spans 15 residues.